Below, 25 T cell receptor beta chains from the same sample are listed, as sequenced in a study of control samples from healthy donors and cancer patients. Sequenced by immunoSEQ multiplex PCR; TCRdb stores in-frame clones only, minus some. The data hold 150,000 or so clones, with around 90% observed a single time. What was sequenced was blood. Receptor source: a man aged 25 to 40 in good health.

This clone has a handful of counts. The chain combines TRBV7-2 with TRBJ2-7; D gene uncertain. Germline CDR1 is SGHTA and CDR2 is FQGNSA. The CDR3 has 15 residues. Trimming took 1 base from V and 1 from J, leaving 11 bases between them. The CDR3 protein is CASSLGPNHSYEQYF. The CDR3 nucleotides read TGTGCCAGCAGCTTAGGACCAAACCATTCCTACGAGCAGTACTTC.

The chain carries TRBV5-1 and TRBJ2-5, with 8 bases identical to TRBD2. The CDR3 runs to 15 residues. CDR1 is SGHRS, CDR2 YFSETQ, per germline. The V segment lost 0 bases and the J segment 5 bases; nucleotides outside the gene matches: 6. The CDR3 reads CASSLAGSGGETQYF. CDR3 DNA sequence: TGCGCCAGCAGCTTGGCCGGGAGCGGGGGCGAGACCCAGTACTTC.

This chain joins TRBV16 and TRBJ1-5; D unresolved. The germline V gene has CDR1 KGHSY and CDR2 FQNENV. V lost 1 base to trimming and J lost 7 bases, with 8 bases between them. The CDR3 has 13 residues. The CDR3: CASSQYVQQPQHF. For the CDR3, the DNA is TGTGCCAGCAGCCAATATGTTCAGCAGCCCCAGCATTTT.

The chain recombines TRBV19 with TRBJ2-2; D perhaps matches TRBD2 (5 bases). The V end was cut by 6 bases, the J end by 1 base, with 12 bases between. In germline, CDR1 is LNHDA, CDR2 SQIVND (reference sequence). The CDR3 length is 15 residues. The CDR3 nucleotides read TGTGCCAGTAGACAAGCGGCCTGGAACACCGGGGAGCTGTTTTTT. Encoded protein: CASRQAAWNTGELFF.

CDR3 bases: TGTGCCAGCAGTGAAGTTGGGACCCCGAATTCACCCCTCCACTTT. Its translation is CASSEVGTPNSPLHF. The chain recombines TRBV2 with TRBJ1-6; TRBD1 is a possible D gene (5 bases). This CDR3 comprises 15 residues. CDR1 and CDR2 (germline): SNHLY, FYNNEI. The V gene lost 1 base and the J gene lost 7 bases, with 11 bases spanning the gap.

V usage is TRBV5-1 and J usage is TRBJ2-1; possibly TRBD2 for D (6 bases). Germline CDR1 SGHRS, CDR2 YFSETQ. Deletions cut 4 bases from V and 0 bases from J, with 11 bases between. The CDR3 runs 15 residues. The CDR3 loop reads CASSPSTSSYNEQFF. The CDR3 DNA sequence: TGCGCCAGCAGCCCTTCGACTAGCTCCTACAATGAGCAGTTCTTC.

The chain employs TRBV6-2 or TRBV6-3 and TRBJ2-3; 8 bases match TRBD2. V lost 5 bases to trimming and J lost 1 base; unmatched junction nucleotides: 5. The CDR3 has 15 residues. The germline V gene encodes CDR1 MNHEY and CDR2 SVGEGT. CDR3 DNA: TGTGCCAGCAGTCCAAGCGGGAGAGGCACAGATACGCAGTATTTT. Its translation: CASSPSGRGTDTQYF.

As concerns this clone: A read error may account for a junction end that differs from germline. This chain uses TRBV7-2 with TRBJ2-5; no definite D call. Germline V gives CDR1 SGHTA, CDR2 FQGNSA. CDR3 length equals 11 residues. CDR3 sequence (DNA): TGTGCCAGCAGGATTGGGGTCCTCCCGGACTTC. It encodes CASRIGVLPDF.

This chain uses TRBV6-1 with TRBJ2-2; D unclear. Germline assignment: CDR1 MNHNS and CDR2 SASEGT. The V and J ends lost 2 bases and 3 bases respectively, with 4 bases between them. The CDR3 is 13 amino acids. CDR3 residues: CASSERYTGELFF. CDR3 DNA sequence: TGTGCCAGCAGTGAAAGGTACACCGGGGAGCTGTTTTTT.

The CDR3 is CAWSPQSGSEQYF. CDR3 nucleotides: TGTGCCTGGAGTCCACAATCAGGGAGCGAGCAGTACTTC. The genes are TRBV30 and TRBJ2-7; D is possibly TRBD1 or TRBD2 (5 bases each). The germline gives CDR1 GTSNPN, CDR2 SVGIG (reference sequence). The CDR3 runs 13 residues. The V end lost 2 bases, the J end lost 6 bases, and 14 bases lay between the germline ends. The complete variable domain, with remaining parts taken from reference TRBV30 and TRBJ2-7, reads SQTIHQWPATLVQPVGSPLSLECTVEGTSNPNLYWYRQAAGRGLQLLFYSVGIGQISSEVPQNLSASRPQDRQFILSSKKLLLSDSGFYLCAWSPQSGSEQYFGPGTRLTVT.

This chain connects TRBV15 to TRBJ2-7; D is possibly TRBD1 or TRBD2 (7 bases each). With 3 bases removed from V and 4 bases from J, the gap between germline ends came to 22 bases. CDR1 and CDR2 (germline): LNHNV, YYDKDF (reference sequence). CDR3 length: 17 amino acids. The CDR3 loop is CATSRIRTGAGGYEQYF. The DNA for the CDR3 is TGTGCCACCAGCAGGATTCGTACAGGGGCCGGGGGGTACGAGCAGTACTTC.

CDR3 protein: CASSPTSPRDRGYEQYF. The CDR3 DNA follows: TGTGCCAGCAGCCCCACCAGCCCCCGGGACAGGGGCTACGAGCAGTACTTC. The gene calls are TRBV5-6 and TRBJ2-7; 10 positions match TRBD1. J gave up 3 bases and V 4 bases, and 13 bases lay outside the gene matches. The CDR3 sequence is 17 residues long. The V gene's germline CDR1 is SGHDT and CDR2 YYEEEE.

The rearrangement links TRBV27 to TRBJ2-5; 12 bases are a match to TRBD1. This CDR3 is built from 16 residues. CDR1 and CDR2 from the germline V gene are MNHEY and SMNVEV (reference sequence). Germline trimming cut 10 bases from V and 5 bases from J; bases unmatched to any gene: 14. The CDR3 nucleotides read TGTGCCACCAAACTCGCTCCGGGACAGGGGGCCGAGACCCAGTACTTC. Protein product: CATKLAPGQGAETQYF.

The genes are TRBV2 and TRBJ1-5; unclear D gene. This CDR3 spans 14 amino acids. CDR1 and CDR2 (germline): SNHLY, FYNNEI. Trimming removed 4 bases at V and 4 bases at J, with 11 bases between. The chain's CDR3 is CASSGHSENQPQHF. The CDR3 nucleotides are TGTGCCAGCAGTGGGCACAGCGAGAATCAGCCCCAGCATTTT.

The CDR3 DNA reads TGTGCCACCAGCAAGCAGGGAGGAAATGGCTACACCTTC. Amino acids: CATSKQGGNGYTF. The V and J genes are TRBV24-1 and TRBJ1-2; tentatively, D is TRBD1 (5 bases). The CDR3 spans 13 residues. Germline CDR1 reads KGHDR; CDR2 reads SFDVKD. V lost 7 bases and J 6 bases, leaving 14 bases between the germline ends.

The rearrangement uses TRBV2 and TRBJ1-1; D remains unclear. Trimming removed 0 bases at V and 3 bases at J, with 14 bases between. Germline loops: CDR1 SNHLY, CDR2 FYNNEI. CDR3 length equals 16 residues. The CDR3 here is CASSEALSGYYTEAFF. DNA of the CDR3: TGTGCCAGCAGTGAAGCCCTTTCGGGGTACTACACTGAAGCTTTCTTT.

In this sample, this clone turned up once. This rearrangement joins TRBV6-5 to TRBJ1-1; TRBD1 might be the D (5 bases). CDR3 size: 15 residues. Germline loops: CDR1 MNHEY, CDR2 SVGAGI. The germline V and J ends were trimmed by 4 bases and 6 bases, with 18 bases remaining between them. The DNA for the CDR3 is TGTGCCAGCAGTTTATTACAGGCCCAGGGCTCTGAAGCTTTCTTT. Protein: CASSLLQAQGSEAFF.

The chain recombines TRBV9 with TRBJ2-1; D uncertain. CDR1 is SGDLS, CDR2 YYNGEE, per germline. The CDR3 spans 16 residues. Trimming shortened V by 0 bases and J by 2 bases, and 12 bases separated the two germline ends. The chain's CDR3 is CASSVEALRTYNEQFF. The CDR3, as DNA: TGTGCCAGCAGCGTAGAAGCCCTCCGAACCTACAATGAGCAGTTCTTC. The full variable domain, completed using reference TRBV9 and TRBJ2-1, is DSGVTQTPKHLITATGQRVTLRCSPRSGDLSVYWYQQSLDQGLQFLIQYYNGEERAKGNILERFSAQQFPDLHSELNLSSLELGDSALYFCASSVEALRTYNEQFFGPGTRLTVL.

V is TRBV6-1 and J is TRBJ1-1; TRBD1 aligns across 10 bases. The ends lost 4 bases at V and 2 bases at J; junction bases unmatched: 7. Germline CDR1 and CDR2: MNHNS and SASEGT. CDR3 length: 16 amino acids. The CDR3 nucleotides read TGTGCCAGCAGTGCCGGGACAGGGGAAGGAAACACTGAAGCTTTCTTT. It is translated as CASSAGTGEGNTEAFF.

The chain recombines TRBV29-1 with TRBJ2-2; no clear D. This CDR3 comprises 13 residues. Germline CDR1 reads SQVTM; CDR2 reads ANQGSEA. V was clipped by 5 bases and J by 6 bases, with 13 bases between them. The CDR3 nucleotides read TGCAGCGTTACCTTGTGGGGTGCCGGGGAGCTGTTTTTT. It translates to CSVTLWGAGELFF.

This chain connects TRBV25-1 to TRBJ1-5; D is perhaps TRBD1 (6 bases). Germline V gene lookup returns CDR1 MGHDK and CDR2 SYGVNS. This CDR3 contains 15 residues. V was clipped by 1 base and J by 5 bases, with 12 bases between them. Here the CDR3 reads CASSESDSSYQPQHF. The CDR3 DNA follows: TGTGCCAGCAGTGAATCGGACAGTTCTTATCAGCCCCAGCATTTT.

The genes are TRBV5-1 and TRBJ1-4, with D maybe TRBD1 (5 bases). The ends were cut back, 0 bases at V and 8 bases at J, with 5 bases in the middle. From germline, CDR1 is SGHRS and CDR2 YFSETQ. The length of the CDR3 is 12 residues. CDR3 nucleotides: TGCGCCAGCAGCTTGGACAGGGAAAAACTGTTTTTT. It specifies CASSLDREKLFF.

This sequence joins TRBV7-9 and TRBJ1-2, with D possibly TRBD1 on 5 matching bases. Germline CDR1 and CDR2: SEHNR and FQNEAQ (reference sequence). The CDR3 sequence is 17 residues long. V gave up 4 bases and J gave up 8 bases, with 26 bases separating them. The CDR3 coding sequence is TGTGCCAGCAGCTCATTACGCGACAGCCCTGGATTCGACGGCTACACCTTC. As protein: CASSSLRDSPGFDGYTF.

The chain uses TRBV7-3 and TRBJ2-1; 7 bases fit TRBD1. V shed 5 bases, J shed 1 base, and the junction held 2 bases outside the gene matches. The CDR3 is 14 residues long. Germline CDR1 is SGHTA and CDR2 is FQGTGA. In DNA form, the CDR3 reads TGTGCCAGCAGCCCGACAGGGTCCTACAATGAGCAGTTCTTC. As protein: CASSPTGSYNEQFF.

The CDR3 nucleotides are TGTGCCAGCAGCCAGGCTCGGCGGCCCAACTACAATGAGCAGTTCTTC. Protein sequence: CASSQARRPNYNEQFF. This chain connects TRBV3-1 (or the pseudogene TRBV3-2) to TRBJ2-1; D not certain. The CDR3 is 16 residues long. Looked up from germline, CDR1 is LGHDT and CDR2 is YNNKEL (reference sequence). Deletions cut 3 bases from V and 3 bases from J, with 15 bases between.